This T cell receptor (beta chain) was captured in a study of blood T cell repertoires in COVID-19. Study information: Samples taken during acute and convalescent COVID-19 were collected in the United States, Italy and Spain. PBMCs, B-cell-depleted T cells, or T cells were the source of the cDNA or gDNA that made up the material.

The authors' processing: Scientists estimated how many nucleated cells there were by amplifying reference gene primers. Profiled with immunoSEQ multiplex PCR; TCRdb holds only in-frame clones, not every one. V and J calls and clone size are those listed in that table; D and trimming were worked out from the DNA. The sample holds about 76,000 clones, approximately 86% seen once. Between the trimmed V and J ends, which lost 1 base and 1 base, there was a span of 13 bases. The CDR3 spans 16 residues. Germline V CDR1 and CDR2: MDHEN, SYDVKM. The sequencing sample was made of peripheral blood. The receptor's source is a human donor in a cohort sampled during active COVID-19. This chain joins TRBV28 and TRBJ1-1; D gene ambiguous. The CDR3 reads CASSLLTLDPNTEAFF. In DNA, the CDR3 is TGTGCCAGCAGTTTATTGACACTCGACCCGAACACTGAAGCTTTCTTT.